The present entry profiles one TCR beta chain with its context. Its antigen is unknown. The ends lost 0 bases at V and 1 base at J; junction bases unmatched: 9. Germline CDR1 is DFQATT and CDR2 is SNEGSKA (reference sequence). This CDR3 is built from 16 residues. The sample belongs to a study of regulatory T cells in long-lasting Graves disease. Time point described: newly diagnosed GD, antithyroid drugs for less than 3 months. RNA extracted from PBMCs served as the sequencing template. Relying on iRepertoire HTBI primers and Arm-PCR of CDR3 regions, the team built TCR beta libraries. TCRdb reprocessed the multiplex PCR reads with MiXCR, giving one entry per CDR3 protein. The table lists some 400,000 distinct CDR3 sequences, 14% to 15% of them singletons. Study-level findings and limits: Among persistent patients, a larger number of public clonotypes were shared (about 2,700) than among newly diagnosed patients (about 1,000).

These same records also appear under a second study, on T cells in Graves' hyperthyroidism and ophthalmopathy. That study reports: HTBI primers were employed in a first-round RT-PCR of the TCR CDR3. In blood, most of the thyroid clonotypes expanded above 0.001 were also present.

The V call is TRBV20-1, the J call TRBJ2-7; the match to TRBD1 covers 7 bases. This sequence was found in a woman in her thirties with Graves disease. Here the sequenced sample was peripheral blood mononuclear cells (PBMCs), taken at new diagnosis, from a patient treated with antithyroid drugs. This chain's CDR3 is CSARERGGQLSYEQYF. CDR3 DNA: TGCAGTGCTAGAGAACGTGGGGGACAGCTTTCCTACGAGCAGTACTTC.